This TCR beta chain was captured by sequencing in a study of cytomegalovirus exposure and HLA in healthy donors (dated by TCRdb to 2015 to 2018). Regarding the complete study: According to an earlier analysis of around 600 of the donors, some 180 million T cells yielded some 120 million unique TCR beta sequences and approximately 300 Gb of sequence data. An early release that covered fewer than 750 HLA-typed donors contained approximately 290 gigabases of sequencing data and tens of millions of unique TCR sequences. In a later genetic analysis, genome-wide SNP genotypes for about three fifths of the 666 donors were used, and that subset was treated as a discovery cohort. HLA typing covered class I and class II loci at four-digit resolution. Every discovery cohort repertoire had been produced on one sequencing platform. The study was designed to test whether signatures of past pathogen exposure could be identified by cataloging public T cell receptors. Besides the first cohort of around 670 subjects, a separate validation cohort made up of 95 to 150 different subjects was used. Of the 398 genotyped donors, 65% to 90% were placed in the genetic ancestry cluster associated with self-reported Caucasian donors. Using immunosequencing, the study profiled T cell repertoires from around 680 subjects and related those repertoires to cytomegalovirus serostatus. To predict cytomegalovirus infection status, the study combined high-throughput TCR immunosequencing, statistical association of individual TCRs with disease status, and machine learning. Donor age, sex, ethnicity and CMV serostatus were collected together with the repertoire data. On average, roughly 200,000 unique TCR beta nucleotide sequences were sequenced per donor among 398 genotyped donors of the cohort, with around 19% of those sequences being non-productive. The later analysis used no new phenotypic data to find candidate immune exposures, relying instead on TCR beta sequences and their occurrence across donors. Typing coverage varied by locus: roughly 620-640 donors for A, B, C, DRB1 and DQB1; about 520 for DQA1; more than 600 for DPA1; approximately 450 for DPB1. To study patterns of TCR occurrence, a later analysis re-analyzed previously published TCR beta repertoires from hundreds of donors and added high-resolution HLA genotyping. About five DR-DQ haplotypes were treated as single units for association and clustering because of strong linkage in the cohort. In an earlier analysis of 587 of the donors, high-throughput TCR beta sequencing was used to judge whether each TCR beta V gene segment behaved as functional or pseudogenic. General study outcomes and caveats: In a later analysis, several top co-occurrence clusters were reported to appear linked to parvovirus B19, influenza, CMV and Epstein-Barr virus. According to a later analysis, most CMV-associated TCR beta chains appeared to be HLA-restricted, and the HLA associations seemed to be driven largely by CMV exposure. HLA typing was unavailable for some donors at each locus, so association tests used only the typed subset. The study gave a list of about 160 TCR beta chains associated with cytomegalovirus. Across donors, most TCR sequences were observed very rarely, whereas some public TCRs were present in many individuals. In this cohort, only TCR beta chains were sequenced, and detectable features were limited by the absence of alpha or paired-chain data. In a later analysis, HLA-associated TCR beta chains were found to be more clonally expanded and to have lower generation probabilities than equally common non-associated chains. In a later analysis, TCR association rates were found to vary across HLA loci, with the most associated TCRs seen for DRB1 alleles and the fewest for HLA-C alleles. In an earlier analysis of about 540 of the donors, most TCR beta V segments were observed in productive rearrangements about 87% or about 30% of the time, broadly matching IMGT annotations. A later genetic analysis associated a missense DCLRE1C variant with V-gene and J-gene trimming of TCR beta chains, and an independent cohort replicated the association. Cytomegalovirus status was reported to be diagnosed by the classifier with high specificity and sensitivity in both the original and validation cohorts. Approximately 16 rarely observed V segments, including chromosome 9 orphons, were excluded from the earlier analysis of about 610 of the donors because counts were too low. Linkage disequilibrium might explain the correlated functional status among segregating V segments, but an unknown experimental factor could not be excluded. Three of the identified cytomegalovirus-associated TCR beta chains were confirmed in vitro to be specific for cytomegalovirus antigens. The sequencing pipeline was judged likely to have produced a cluster of highly shared sequence variants as a technical artifact. Because the 87-base-pair reads could not distinguish some IMGT-functional V segments, including TRBV6-2 and TRBV6-3, those segments were excluded. The presence/absence analyses assumed that sequencing depth was roughly uniform across donors, and that assumption may not be true. When HLA alleles, especially DR and DQ, strongly co-occurred, TCR associations were difficult to assign to individual alleles. A later genetic analysis reported fewer N-insertions in productive TCRs among donors in an Asian-associated ancestry cluster than the approximately 700-donor mean. It was suggested by the authors that the approach could potentially be generalized to other disease states and immunological phenotypes. At a false discovery rate of 0.05, a later analysis linked around 17,000 TCR beta sequences to specific HLA alleles. CMV serostatus was the only immune exposure information available for the cohort. A further reported finding was that TCR beta sequences accurately predicted the HLA-A and HLA-B alleles for most subjects in the first cohort.

V and J are trimmed by 5 bases and 7 bases, and the gene matches miss 5 bases of the junction. CDR1 and CDR2 were assigned from the germline V gene as SNHLY and FYNNEI. The CDR3 holds 14 amino acids from the cysteine to the phenylalanine. Only CDR3 DNA remains: 42 bases, in frame from the first base. Library preparation used the immunoSEQ multiplex PCR assay. For the multiplex PCR, a mixture combining 60 forward primers for TCR Vbeta segments and 13 reverse primers for TCR Jbeta segments was used. A multiplex PCR assay on genomic DNA amplified the CDR3 region of rearranged TCR beta genes. Amplified TCR beta libraries were sequenced as 87-base-pair reads on the Illumina HiSeq System. The original pipeline was this. A later analysis tallied around 87 million unique TCR beta chains across the 600 to 700 repertoires, and around 10 million of those chains were shared by two or more donors. Raw reads were error-corrected and collapsed into unique sequences by a nearest-neighbor algorithm in which closely related sequences were merged to remove PCR and sequencing errors. Alignment of CDR3 sequences to IMGT reference sequences was used to assign V, D and J gene segments. For a sequence to be retained, a match of at least six nucleotides to both a V gene segment and a J gene segment was required. Rearrangements were called productive when the CDR3 lacked stop codons and stayed in frame with V and J; all others were non-productive. CDR3 was defined by IMGT convention, running from the second conserved V-encoded cysteine to the conserved J-encoded phenylalanine. Sequences without an unambiguous match to a single V gene segment were excluded from the earlier analysis of 500 to 700 of the donors. An earlier analysis of around 600 of the donors classified V segments as functional when productive rearrangements were above 56.7% and as segregating when the standard deviation between donors was above 5%. A statistical classification framework was built to diagnose cytomegalovirus status from the catalog of TCR beta chain sequences. A later analysis assigned V and J genes by comparing TCR nucleotide sequences with IMGT/GENE-DB human TR gene sequences. In a later analysis, CDR3 sequences and most-parsimonious VDJ recombination scenarios were assigned using the TCRdist pipeline. In a later analysis, each TCR beta chain was defined by its CDR3 amino acid sequence together with its V-gene family, and reads without a unique V-gene family were excluded. In a later analysis, 500 to 650 highly shared, low-generation-probability nucleotide sequences were removed to address suspected cross-contamination and a sequencing artifact. For each public chain, a later analysis derived a clonal expansion index from normalized ranks of inferred template counts within each repertoire. In a later analysis, generation probabilities were computed with a VDJ recombination model fitted to out-of-frame rearrangements, and the resulting probabilities were checked against IGoR. A later analysis scored TCR-TCR, TCR-HLA and TCR-CMV co-occurrence with hypergeometric tests, applying a repertoire-size bias correction to TCR pairs. To estimate false discovery rates, a later analysis permuted the HLA or CMV assignments 20 times. In a later analysis, co-occurring TCRs were grouped using DBSCAN, with TCRdist sequence similarity added in when clustering inside HLA-allele-positive subsets. Co-occurrence clustering excluded repertoires with fewer than 30,000 or more than 120,000 public chains, plus five with anomalous nucleotide sharing. Entries here come from immuneACCESS through TCRdb and include only in-frame sequences with V and J called. Some clones fail to appear in such tables; in the studies checked, an unresolved V gene covers under half of the shortfall, and the cause of the remainder is unknown. V and J calls and clone size are those listed in that table; D and trimming were worked out from the DNA. The sample data list 210,000 or so clones, and roughly four fifths of these were observed just once. More than 1.3% of the sample is taken by the ten largest.

The cohort consisted of approximately 670 healthy bone marrow donors. At the time of sampling, every cohort member was nominally healthy, though immune exposures that went unrecorded were likely present. The donor tested CMV seronegative and was one of the 352 seronegative cohort members. Each donor provided a peripheral blood sample, and peripheral blood mononuclear cells were used for TCR beta sequencing. Genomic DNA extraction from the blood cell samples was performed with the Qiagen DNeasy Blood Extraction Kit. On this clone itself: It has no known antigen specificity. Base qualities are not at hand, and no much larger clone is one base apart.

Sequences were obtained from PBMCs. The TCR was taken from a girl aged 10-17 years in good health and CMV-seronegative. Recombination connected TRBV2 to TRBJ2-1; TRBD2 lines up with 10 middle nucleotides. The DNA sequence follows: TGTGCCAGCAGTTTCACTAGCGGGATGAATGAGCAGTTCTTC. It translates to CASSFTSGMNEQFF. The full variable domain, with segments outside the CDR3 supplied by the reference TRBV2 and TRBJ2-1 proteins, appears as EPEVTQTPSHQVTQMGQEVILRCVPISNHLYFYWYRQILGQKVEFLVSFYNNEISEKSEIFDDQFSVERPDGSNFTLKIRSTKLEDSAMYFCASSFTSGMNEQFFGPGTRLTVL.